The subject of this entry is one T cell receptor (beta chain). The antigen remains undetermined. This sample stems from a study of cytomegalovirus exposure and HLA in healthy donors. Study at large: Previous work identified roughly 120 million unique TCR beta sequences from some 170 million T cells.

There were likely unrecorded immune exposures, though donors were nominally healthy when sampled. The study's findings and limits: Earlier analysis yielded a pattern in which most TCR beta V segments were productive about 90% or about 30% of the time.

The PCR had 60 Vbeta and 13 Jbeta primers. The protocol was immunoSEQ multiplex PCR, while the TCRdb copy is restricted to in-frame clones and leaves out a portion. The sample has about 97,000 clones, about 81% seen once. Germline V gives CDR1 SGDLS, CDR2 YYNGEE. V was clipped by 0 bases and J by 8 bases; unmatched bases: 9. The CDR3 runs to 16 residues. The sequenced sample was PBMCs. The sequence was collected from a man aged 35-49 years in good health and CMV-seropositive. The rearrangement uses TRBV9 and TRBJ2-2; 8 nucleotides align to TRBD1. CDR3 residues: CASSVAGTGRTGELFF. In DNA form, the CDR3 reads TGTGCCAGCAGCGTAGCTGGGACAGGCCGAACTGGGGAGCTGTTTTTT.